The rows below give T cell receptor beta chains drawn from one sample of a study of long-term antiretroviral therapy in people with HIV. TCRdb keeps only in-frame clones here, not all; method: immunoSEQ multiplex PCR. The repertoire holds under 20,000 clones, with 81% as singletons. Sequencing used unsorted PBMCs, obtained about 1.2 years before starting antiretroviral therapy. All receptors derive from a man aged 30-40 years with HIV. Both conserved end residues are part of each CDR3. Each record gives: clone size, V gene, D gene, J gene, CDR3 DNA, CDR3 protein. D genes are given only for firm matches. For some rows the clone size is stated as once, few or many, or as a class when expanded; others skip it.

-,TRBV5-1,TRBD2,TRBJ2-2,TGCGCCAGCAGCTTGAGGCAGCGGGGGGTCTCGAACACCGGGGAGCTGTTTTTT,CASSLRQRGVSNTGELFF
-,TRBV28,TRBD2,TRBJ2-7,TGTGCCAGCAGTGTGCCCTCGGGACTAGCGGGGGGTACCTACGAGCAGTACTTC,CASSVPSGLAGGTYEQYF
-,TRBV4-1,TRBD1,TRBJ2-3,TGCGCCAGCAGCCAAGATTGGGGACAGGGGGGCACAGATACGCAGTATTTT,CASSQDWGQGGTDTQYF
-,TRBV9,-,TRBJ2-7,TGTGCCAGCTCAGAGGGAGGCGCGCAATCCTACGAGCAGTACTTC,CASSEGGAQSYEQYF
-,TRBV4-1,-,TRBJ2-7,TGCGCCAGCAGCCCCAGGACCGTACCGGGCGAGCAGTACTTC,CASSPRTVPGEQYF
-,TRBV14,-,TRBJ1-6,TGTGCCAGCAGCGGCACAGGCTCCTATAATTCACCCCTCCACTTT,CASSGTGSYNSPLHF
-,TRBV6-5,TRBD1,TRBJ1-6,TGTGCCAGCAGCGCCGGGACAGTACCTTCACCCCTCCACTTT,CASSAGTVPSPLHF
-,TRBV5-4,TRBD1,TRBJ2-3,TGTGCCAGCAGTTCACAGGGGGATGATACGCAGTATTTT,CASSSQGDDTQYF
once,TRBV2,-,TRBJ2-3,TGTGCCAGCAGTAGAAGAGTAGCAGATACGCAGTATTTT,CASSRRVADTQYF
-,TRBV11-2,-,TRBJ2-3,TGTGCCAGCAGCTTAGACGCCGGGGCTAGCACAGATACGCAGTATTTT,CASSLDAGASTDTQYF
-,TRBV6-6,-,TRBJ1-5,TGTGCCAGCAGTGGGGGTCAGCCCCAGCATTTT,CASSGGQPQHF
-,TRBV28,-,TRBJ2-5,TGTGCCAGCAGTTTAGGGAGCGAGACCCAGTACTTC,CASSLGSETQYF
few,TRBV19,-,TRBJ2-3,TGTGCCAGTAGTATGTGGAGCGGTGACACAGATACGCAGTATTTT,CASSMWSGDTDTQYF
-,TRBV28,-,TRBJ2-7,TGTGCCAGCAGCCCTGGACCATTTACCGCCATTGGGGACGAGCAGTACTTC,CASSPGPFTAIGDEQYF
-,TRBV29-1,-,TRBJ2-7,TGCAGCGTTGTGATGCGGGGAGACTACGAGCAGTACTTC,CSVVMRGDYEQYF
-,TRBV7-9,TRBD1,TRBJ2-1,TGTGCCAGCGGAGACCAGGGGGCATTTGCAAATGAGCAGTTCTTC,CASGDQGAFANEQFF
-,TRBV9,-,TRBJ2-4,TGTGCCAGCAGCGTAAGCCCGAGCGTCGGAGGGGACCCTGGCATTCAGTACTTC,CASSVSPSVGGDPGIQYF
-,TRBV7-9,-,TRBJ2-7,TGTGCCAGAACCCTTGAACGGTACCTATTCACTACCTACGAGCAGTACTTC,CARTLERYLFTTYEQYF
-,TRBV27,-,TRBJ2-3,TGTGCCAGCAGTTTATACTTAGGAGCAGATACGCAGTATTTT,CASSLYLGADTQYF
-,TRBV29-1,TRBD1,TRBJ2-2,TGCAGCGCACCGGGACAGTCCACCGGGGAGCTGTTTTTT,CSAPGQSTGELFF
-,TRBV10-2,TRBD2,TRBJ2-2,TGCGCCAGCAGTGAGGGGGAGGGGAACACCGGGGAGCTGTTTTTT,CASSEGEGNTGELFF
-,TRBV7-8,-,TRBJ1-4,TGTGCCAGCAGCTCAACACAGACCGGCGGTGAAAAACTGTTTTTT,CASSSTQTGGEKLFF
-,TRBV9,TRBD1,TRBJ1-2,TGTGCCAGCAGCGAGGCAGGGGGAGACGGCTATGGCTACACCTTC,CASSEAGGDGYGYTF
-,TRBV27,TRBD1,TRBJ2-7,TGTGCCAGCGGATCCGGGACAGGCAACCGCGAGCAGTACTTC,CASGSGTGNREQYF